The T cell receptor (beta chain) under discussion was sequenced for a study of cytomegalovirus exposure and HLA in healthy donors. Study-wide findings and caveats: HLA restriction was apparent for most CMV-associated TCR beta chains in a later analysis.

Both 60 Vbeta primers and 13 Jbeta primers went into the PCR. Profiling relied on immunoSEQ multiplex PCR, and the TCRdb table lists in-frame clones only, not all of them. The sample lists over 150,000 clones; 82% were seen once. On this clone itself: Antigen: not known.

This clonotype was obtained from a boy aged 2 to 10 in good health and CMV-seronegative. The sample was PBMCs.

CDR3 protein: CASSPPWEAGHSGELFF. In DNA form, the CDR3 reads TGTGCCAGCAGCCCCCCATGGGAGGCAGGGCATTCCGGGGAGCTGTTTTTT. This chain joins TRBV14 and TRBJ2-2; TRBD2 might be the D (6 bases). Trimming stripped 4 bases from V and 6 bases from J, with 21 bases between. CDR3 length: 17 amino acids. Per the germline V gene, CDR1 is SGHDN and CDR2 is FVKESK.